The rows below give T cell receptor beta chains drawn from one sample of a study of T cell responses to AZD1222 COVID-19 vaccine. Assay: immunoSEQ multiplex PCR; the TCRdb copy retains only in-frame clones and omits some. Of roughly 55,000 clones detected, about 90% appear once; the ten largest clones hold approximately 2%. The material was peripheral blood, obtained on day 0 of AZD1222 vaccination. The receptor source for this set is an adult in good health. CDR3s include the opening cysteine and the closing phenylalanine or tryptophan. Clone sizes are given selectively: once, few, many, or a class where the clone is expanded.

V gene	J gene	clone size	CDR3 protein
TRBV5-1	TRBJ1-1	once	CASSRGQKDAEAFF
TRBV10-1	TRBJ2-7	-	CASSDTASGRIYEQYF
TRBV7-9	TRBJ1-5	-	CASSQGGGGQPQHF
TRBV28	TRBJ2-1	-	CASQLPGQGRNNEQFF
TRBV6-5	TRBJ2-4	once	CASSPRQGLGNIQYF
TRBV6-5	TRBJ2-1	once	CASSYGTSGTYNEQFF
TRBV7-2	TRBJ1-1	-	CASSFFLDTEAFF
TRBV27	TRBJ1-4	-	CASSPLQGKLFF
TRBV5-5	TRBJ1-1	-	CASSFLNTEAFF
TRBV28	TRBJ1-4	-	CASSFLPPWPDEKLFF
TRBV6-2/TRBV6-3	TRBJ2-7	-	CASSYRERGWVEQYF
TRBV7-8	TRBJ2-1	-	CASREGGSYNEQFF
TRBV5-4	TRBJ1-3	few	CASSSGQNSGNTIYF
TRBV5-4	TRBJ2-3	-	CASSKGLAGSASTDTQYF
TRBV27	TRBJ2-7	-	CASSFRLAGGYYEQYF
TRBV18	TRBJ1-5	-	CASSLGQGWDQPQHF
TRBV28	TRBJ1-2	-	CASRTGQGYGYTF
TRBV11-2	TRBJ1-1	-	CASSLNTEAFF
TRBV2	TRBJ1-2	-	CASSAVGSNYGYTF
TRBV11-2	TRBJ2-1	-	CASSYFSGGRDEQFF
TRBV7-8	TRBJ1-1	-	CASSYGGREAFF
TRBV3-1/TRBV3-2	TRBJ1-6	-	CASSVRQGSSPLHF
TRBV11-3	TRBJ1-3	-	CASSPGQGPGNTIYF
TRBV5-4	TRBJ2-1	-	CASSLKSSGFDEQFF
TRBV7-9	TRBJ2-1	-	CASSDAPSAGVYEQFF
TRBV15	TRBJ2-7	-	CATSRDWGGQHEQYF
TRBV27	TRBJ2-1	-	CASTDTNNEQFF
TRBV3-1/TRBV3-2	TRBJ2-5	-	CASSQATGVGPQYF
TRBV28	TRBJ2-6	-	CASSSGGRENSGANVLTF
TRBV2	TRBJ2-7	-	CASSEDRGTYEQYF
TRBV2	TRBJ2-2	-	CASKGQGATTGELFF
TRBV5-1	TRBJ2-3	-	CASSYSGRPVRDTQYF
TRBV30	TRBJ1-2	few	CAFRARGGYTF
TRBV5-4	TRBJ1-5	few	CASSLGGGLNQPQHF
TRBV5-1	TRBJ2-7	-	CASSRSSEQYF
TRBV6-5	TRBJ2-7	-	CATLTGTEGEQYF
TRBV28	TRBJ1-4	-	CASSLYDRVNEKLFF
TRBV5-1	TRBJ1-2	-	CASRPALGGGYTF
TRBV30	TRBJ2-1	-	CAWSVRTSSYNEQFF
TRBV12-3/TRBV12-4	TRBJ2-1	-	CASSLGYEQFF
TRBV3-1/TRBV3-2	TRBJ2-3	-	CASSQATGPTDTQYF
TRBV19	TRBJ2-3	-	CASSLASGRYTDTQYF
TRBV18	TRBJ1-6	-	CASSPNFQGNSYNSPLHF
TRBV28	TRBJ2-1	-	CASSRGGGTYNEQFF
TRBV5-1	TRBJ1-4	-	CASSLEVGDGEKLFF
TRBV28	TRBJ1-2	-	CASSTDGGYGYTF
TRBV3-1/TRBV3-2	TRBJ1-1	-	CASSSVNTEAFF
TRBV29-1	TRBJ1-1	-	CSAGQGVSNTEAFF
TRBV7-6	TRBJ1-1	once	CASSLSRDRALEAFF
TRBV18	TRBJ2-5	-	CASSHIEKETQYF
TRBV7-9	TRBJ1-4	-	CASCRGVAREKLFF
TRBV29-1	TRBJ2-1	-	CSVDPSGSYNEQFF
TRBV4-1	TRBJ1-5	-	CASSQARTYNQPQHF
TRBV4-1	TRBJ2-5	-	CASSQEGLAGEETQYF
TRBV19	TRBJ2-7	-	CASSSRRSGQYEQYF
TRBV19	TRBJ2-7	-	CASRGLAEEYEQYF
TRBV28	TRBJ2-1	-	CASSPPPFF
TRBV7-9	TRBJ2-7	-	CASRPQSGGGYEQYF
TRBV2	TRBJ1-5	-	CASSEEGQGSFGNQPQHF
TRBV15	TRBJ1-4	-	CATSRDQAGTNEKLFF